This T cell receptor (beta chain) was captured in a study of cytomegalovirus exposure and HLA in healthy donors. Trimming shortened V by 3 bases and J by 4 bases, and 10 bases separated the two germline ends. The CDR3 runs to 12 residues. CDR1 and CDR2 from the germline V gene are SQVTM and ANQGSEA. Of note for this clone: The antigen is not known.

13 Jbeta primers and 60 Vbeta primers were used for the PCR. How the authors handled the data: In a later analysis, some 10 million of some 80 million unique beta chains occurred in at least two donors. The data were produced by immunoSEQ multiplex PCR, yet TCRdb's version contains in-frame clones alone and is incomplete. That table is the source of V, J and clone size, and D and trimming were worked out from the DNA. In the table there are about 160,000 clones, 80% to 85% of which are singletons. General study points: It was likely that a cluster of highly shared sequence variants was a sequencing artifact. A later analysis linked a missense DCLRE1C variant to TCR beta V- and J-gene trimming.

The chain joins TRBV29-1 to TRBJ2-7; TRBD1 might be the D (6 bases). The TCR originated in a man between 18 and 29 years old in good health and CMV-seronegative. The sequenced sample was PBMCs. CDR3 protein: CSVEGARYEQYF. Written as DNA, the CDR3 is TGCAGCGTTGAGGGGGCTAGGTACGAGCAGTACTTC.